The 4 T cell receptor beta chains given below trace back to one sample, sequenced in a study of T cells after yellow fever vaccination. In TCRdb, the 5' RACE reads were re-called with MiXCR into one record per CDR3 protein. The table lists 450,000 to 650,000 distinct CDR3 sequences, roughly 14% of them singletons. This material consisted of PBMCs, taken on the day of the yellow fever booster vaccination. The receptors come from a man aged 30 to 39 who received the YFV17D yellow fever vaccine.

The DNA of the CDR3 is TGCAGCGTTGGTTCGGTCTACAATGAGCAGTTCTTC. This gives the protein CSVGSVYNEQFF. The V call is TRBV29-1, the J call TRBJ2-1; unclear D gene. V was pared by 4 bases and J by 3 bases, with 7 bases between. This CDR3 is 12 amino acids long. Germline V gene sequence: CDR1 SQVTM, CDR2 ANQGSEA.

The genes are TRBV5-1 and TRBJ2-2; 14 nucleotides agree with TRBD2. V lost 0 bases and J lost 5; bases outside the gene matches: 6. This CDR3 contains 18 residues. The germline gives CDR1 SGHRS, CDR2 YFSETQ. CDR3 sequence (DNA): TGCGCCAGCAGCTTGGAAGGACTAGCGGGAGGTTTTACCGGGGAGCTGTTTTTT. Amino acid sequence: CASSLEGLAGGFTGELFF.

The chain couples TRBV20-1 to TRBJ2-5; TRBD1 agrees at 7 bases. The CDR3 extends over 14 amino acids. Unmatched junction bases numbered 15, after V lost 7 bases and J lost 7 bases. Germline V CDR1 and CDR2: DFQATT, SNEGSKA (reference sequence). Written as DNA, the CDR3 is TGCAGTGTTATCTCCGGGACAGTCCAGGGGACCCAGTACTTC. It yields the protein CSVISGTVQGTQYF.

The chain joins TRBV6-2 or TRBV6-3 to TRBJ2-4; D gene unclear. Between the trimmed V and J ends, which lost 8 bases and 0 bases, there was a span of 8 bases. The CDR3 length is 13 residues. Germline CDR1 MNHEY, CDR2 SVGEGT. The CDR3: CASFELAKNIQYF. CDR3 nucleotide sequence: TGTGCCAGCTTCGAACTAGCCAAAAACATTCAGTACTTC.